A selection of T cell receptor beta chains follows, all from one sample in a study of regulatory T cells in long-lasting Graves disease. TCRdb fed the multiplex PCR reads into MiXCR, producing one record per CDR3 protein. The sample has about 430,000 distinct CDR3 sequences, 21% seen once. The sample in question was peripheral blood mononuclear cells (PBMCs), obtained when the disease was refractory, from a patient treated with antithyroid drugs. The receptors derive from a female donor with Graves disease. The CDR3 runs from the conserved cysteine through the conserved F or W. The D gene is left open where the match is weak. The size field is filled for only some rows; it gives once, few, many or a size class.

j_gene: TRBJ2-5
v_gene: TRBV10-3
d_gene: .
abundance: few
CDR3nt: TGTGCCATCTCGGACGCCCAAGAGACCCAGTACTTC
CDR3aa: CAISDAQETQYF

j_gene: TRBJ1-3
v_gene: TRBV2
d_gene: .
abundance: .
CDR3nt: TGTGCCAGCAGTGACCGCTCTGGAAACACCATATATTTT
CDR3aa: CASSDRSGNTIYF

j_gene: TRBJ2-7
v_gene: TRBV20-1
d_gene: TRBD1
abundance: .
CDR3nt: TGCAGTGTCGCGGACAGGGGGGAGTCCTACGAGCAGTACTTC
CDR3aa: CSVADRGESYEQYF

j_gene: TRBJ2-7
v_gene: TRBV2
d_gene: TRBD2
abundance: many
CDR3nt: TGTGCCAGCAGTGTCGGGGGGGGACTAGCGGGAGGGCCGACCGGCTACGAGCAGTACTTC
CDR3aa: CASSVGGGLAGGPTGYEQYF

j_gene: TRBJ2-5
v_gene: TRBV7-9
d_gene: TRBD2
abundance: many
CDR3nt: TGTGCCAGCAGCTTGATCAGCGGGGGAGAGACCCAGTACTTC
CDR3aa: CASSLISGGETQYF

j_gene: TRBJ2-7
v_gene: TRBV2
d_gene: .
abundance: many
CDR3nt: TGTGCCAGCAGTGCTTTTGGGGGGAACTACCCCTCGGCGCAGTACTTC
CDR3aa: CASSAFGGNYPSAQYF

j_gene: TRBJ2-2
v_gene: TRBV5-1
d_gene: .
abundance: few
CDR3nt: TGCGCCAGCAGCTTGGTTGGGACTCGAAACACCGGGGAGCTGTTTTTT
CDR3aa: CASSLVGTRNTGELFF

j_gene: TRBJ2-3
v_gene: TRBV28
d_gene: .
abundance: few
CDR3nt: TGTGCCAGCAGCCGTGTTTTAAGGGGCGATACAGATACGCAGTATTTT
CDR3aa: CASSRVLRGDTDTQYF

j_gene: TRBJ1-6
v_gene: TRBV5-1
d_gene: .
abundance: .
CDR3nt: TGCGCCAGCAGCCCACGGGGGATTAGTAATTCACCCCTCCACTTT
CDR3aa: CASSPRGISNSPLHF

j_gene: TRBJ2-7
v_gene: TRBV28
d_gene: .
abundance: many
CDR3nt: TGTGCCAGCAGTGGTACAGGGGGGGGCTACGAGCAGTACTTC
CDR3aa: CASSGTGGGYEQYF

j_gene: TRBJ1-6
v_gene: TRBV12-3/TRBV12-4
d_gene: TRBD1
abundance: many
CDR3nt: TGTGCCAGCAGTTCCGACAGGGATAATTCACCCCTCCACTTT
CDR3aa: CASSSDRDNSPLHF

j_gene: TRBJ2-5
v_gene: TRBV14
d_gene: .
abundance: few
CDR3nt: TGTGCCAGCAGCCAACGCAGGAGCCAAGAGACCCAGTACTTC
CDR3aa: CASSQRRSQETQYF

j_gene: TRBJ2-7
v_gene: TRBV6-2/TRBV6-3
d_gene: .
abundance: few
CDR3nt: TGTGCCAGCAGTTACGCGCGGGCGGGTGATTACGAGCAGTACTTC
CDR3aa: CASSYARAGDYEQYF

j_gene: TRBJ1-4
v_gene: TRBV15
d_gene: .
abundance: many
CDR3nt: TGTGCCACCAGCAGAGATTGGTCCCAAGGGCGGGAAAAACTGTTTTTT
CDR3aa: CATSRDWSQGREKLFF

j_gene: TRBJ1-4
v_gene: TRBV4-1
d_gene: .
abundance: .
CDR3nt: TGCGCCAGCAGCCAAGTTCCAGGAGAGGAAAAACTGTTTTTT
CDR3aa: CASSQVPGEEKLFF

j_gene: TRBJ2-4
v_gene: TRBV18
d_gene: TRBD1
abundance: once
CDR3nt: TGTGCCAGCTCACCCGGCGGGAACAGGGGGCCCGAAACCAAAAACATTCAGTACTTC
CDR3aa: CASSPGGNRGPETKNIQYF

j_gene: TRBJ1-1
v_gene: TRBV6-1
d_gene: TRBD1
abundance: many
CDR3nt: TGTGCCAGCAGTACACTAACAGGGGGCACTGAAGCTTTCTTT
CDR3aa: CASSTLTGGTEAFF

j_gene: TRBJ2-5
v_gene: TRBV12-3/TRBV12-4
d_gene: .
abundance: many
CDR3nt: TGTGCCAGCAGCCTCCCGGGAGCAGGGGAGACCCAGTACTTC
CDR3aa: CASSLPGAGETQYF

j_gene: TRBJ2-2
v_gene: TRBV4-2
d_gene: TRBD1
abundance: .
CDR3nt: TGTGCCAGCACCGACAGGACAGGCACCGGGGAGCTGTTTTTT
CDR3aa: CASTDRTGTGELFF

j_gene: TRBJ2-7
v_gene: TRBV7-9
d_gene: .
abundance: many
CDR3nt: TGTGCCAGCAGCGTACCTAGCTCCTACGAGCAGTACTTC
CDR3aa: CASSVPSSYEQYF

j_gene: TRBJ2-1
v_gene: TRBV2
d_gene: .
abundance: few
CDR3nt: TGTGCCAGCAGCGCAACTAGCCCGCTTGAGCAGTTCTTC
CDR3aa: CASSATSPLEQFF

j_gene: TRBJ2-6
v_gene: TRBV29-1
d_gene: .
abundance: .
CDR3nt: TGCAGCGCCCAATCCGGGGCCAACGTCCTGACTTTC
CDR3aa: CSAQSGANVLTF

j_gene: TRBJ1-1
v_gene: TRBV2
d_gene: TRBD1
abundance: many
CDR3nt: TGTGCCAGCAGCGCACAGGGGGCCCTCGAAGCTTTCTTT
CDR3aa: CASSAQGALEAFF

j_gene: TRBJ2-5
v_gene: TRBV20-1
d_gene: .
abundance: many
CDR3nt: TGCAGTGTCTCCGTCCCAACGAGGGACGAAGCCGGGACCCAGTACTTC
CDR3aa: CSVSVPTRDEAGTQYF

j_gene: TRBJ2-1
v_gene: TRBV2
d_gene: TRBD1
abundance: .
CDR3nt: TGTGCCAGCAGGGGACAGGGCCCTACGGCCTACAATGAGCAGTTCTTC
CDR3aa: CASRGQGPTAYNEQFF

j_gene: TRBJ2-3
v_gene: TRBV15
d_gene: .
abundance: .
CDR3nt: TGTGCCACCCAGGGGCCCACAGATACGCAGTATTTT
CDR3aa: CATQGPTDTQYF

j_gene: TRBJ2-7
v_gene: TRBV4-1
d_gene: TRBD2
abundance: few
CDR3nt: TGCGCCAGCAGCCTTAGCGGGATACCCCACCGCGAGCAGTACTTC
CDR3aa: CASSLSGIPHREQYF

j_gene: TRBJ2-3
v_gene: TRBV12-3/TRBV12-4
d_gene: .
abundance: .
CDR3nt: TGTGCCAGTTCTTGGGGACGGGATACGCAGTATTTT
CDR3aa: CASSWGRDTQYF

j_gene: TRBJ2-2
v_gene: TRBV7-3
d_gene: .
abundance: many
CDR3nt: TGTGCCAGCAGCCGAGACACCTCGAACACCGGGGAGCTGTTTTTT
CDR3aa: CASSRDTSNTGELFF

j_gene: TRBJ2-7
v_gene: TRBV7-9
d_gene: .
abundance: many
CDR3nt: TGTGCCAGCAGCTTAGGTGGGACGACTAGCGAGCAGTACTTC
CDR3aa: CASSLGGTTSEQYF

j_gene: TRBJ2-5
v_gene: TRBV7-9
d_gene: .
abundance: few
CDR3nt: TGTGCCAGCAGCTTAGAGCGGTACCAAGAGACCCAGTACTTC
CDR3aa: CASSLERYQETQYF

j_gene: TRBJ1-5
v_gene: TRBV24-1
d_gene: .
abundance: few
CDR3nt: TGTGCCACCAGTGATTCCCGGGGACAATTAAATCAGCCCCAGCATTTT
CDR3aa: CATSDSRGQLNQPQHF

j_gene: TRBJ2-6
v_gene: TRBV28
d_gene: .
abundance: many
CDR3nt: TGTGCCAGCAGAACAGAGAGCTCTGGGGCCAACGTCCTGACTTTC
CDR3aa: CASRTESSGANVLTF

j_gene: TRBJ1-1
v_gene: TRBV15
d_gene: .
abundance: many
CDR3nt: TGTGCCACCAGCAGGGGGGCGACGGGGAGCACTGAAGCTTTCTTT
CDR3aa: CATSRGATGSTEAFF

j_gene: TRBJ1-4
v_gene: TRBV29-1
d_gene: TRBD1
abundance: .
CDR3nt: TGCAGCGTCCTCCTCCCAAGGGGGCAAGTAGGGGAAAAACTGTTTTTT
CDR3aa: CSVLLPRGQVGEKLFF

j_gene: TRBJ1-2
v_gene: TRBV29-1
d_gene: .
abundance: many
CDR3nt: TGCAGCGTTGACTCAGGGCCACGCTATGGCTACACCTTC
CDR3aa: CSVDSGPRYGYTF

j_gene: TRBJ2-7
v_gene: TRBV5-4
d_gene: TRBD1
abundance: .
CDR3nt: TGTGCCAGCAGCTCTGGGACAGGGGATTACTACGAGCAGTACTTC
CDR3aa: CASSSGTGDYYEQYF

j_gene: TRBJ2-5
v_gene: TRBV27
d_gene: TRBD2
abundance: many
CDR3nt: TGTGCCAGCAGACCGGGACTAGCGGGCCAAGAGACCCAGTACTTC
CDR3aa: CASRPGLAGQETQYF

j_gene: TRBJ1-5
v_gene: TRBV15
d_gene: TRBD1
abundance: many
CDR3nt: TGTGCCACCAGCAGAAGTCCGGGACAGGGGAATCAGCCCCAGCATTTT
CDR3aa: CATSRSPGQGNQPQHF

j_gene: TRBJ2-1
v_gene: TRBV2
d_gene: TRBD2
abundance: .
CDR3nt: TGTGCCAGCAGCTTAACCCTGACTAGCGGGAGCGTTGGCTCCTACAATGAGCAGTTCTTC
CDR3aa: CASSLTLTSGSVGSYNEQFF

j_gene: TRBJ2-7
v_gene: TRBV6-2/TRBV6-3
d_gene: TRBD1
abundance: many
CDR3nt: TGTGCCAGCAGTTACTCGTCCGGGACAGGAACCTACGAGCAGTACTTC
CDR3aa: CASSYSSGTGTYEQYF

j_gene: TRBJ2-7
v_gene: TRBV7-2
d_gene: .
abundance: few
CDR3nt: TGTGCCAGCAGCTTTCTCCGACCCTTAAGCTCCTACGAGCAGTACTTC
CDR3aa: CASSFLRPLSSYEQYF

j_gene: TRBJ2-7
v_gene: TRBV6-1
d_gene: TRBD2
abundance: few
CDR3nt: TGTGCCAGCAGTCCCCCCGGCCTCAGCGGGAGGGCCTACGAGCAGTACTTC
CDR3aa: CASSPPGLSGRAYEQYF

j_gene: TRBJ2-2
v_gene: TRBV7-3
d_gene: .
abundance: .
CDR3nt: TGTGCCAGCAGCTTACAGGGGAGTCTAGTCGAGGCCGGGGAGCTGTTTTTT
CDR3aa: CASSLQGSLVEAGELFF

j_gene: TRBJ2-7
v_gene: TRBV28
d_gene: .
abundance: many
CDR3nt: TGTGCCAGCAGTTTTGGGGGAATGGGCGGCTACGAGCAGTACTTC
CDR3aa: CASSFGGMGGYEQYF